This paragraph covers one T cell receptor (beta chain) sequence. TCRdb keeps only in-frame clones here, not all; method: immunoSEQ multiplex PCR. Altogether about 410,000 clones are present, roughly 90% being singletons, with the ten largest covering around 1.5%. The data are from a study of blood T cell repertoires in COVID-19. In the study overall: T cells, B-cell-depleted T cells, or PBMCs provided the cDNA or gDNA that served as material.

The CDR3 runs 13 residues. Trimming left V 1 base short and J 1 base short, with 6 bases between. Germline V CDR1 and CDR2: SGHRS, YFSETQ. Sequenced material: peripheral blood. The receptor was isolated from a middle-aged woman with COVID-19, enrolled during active disease. This chain uses TRBV5-1 with TRBJ2-7; no firm D call. This CDR3 is CASSLRESYEQYF. DNA of the CDR3: TGCGCCAGCAGCTTGAGAGAATCCTACGAGCAGTACTTC.